The rows below give T cell receptor beta chains drawn from one sample of a study of cytomegalovirus exposure and HLA in healthy donors. Data came from immunoSEQ multiplex PCR; TCRdb stores just in-frame clones and leaves some out. The sample yields about 130,000 clones, more than 9% seen once. The specimen sequenced was PBMCs. These receptors were obtained from a woman between 18 and 29 years old in good health and CMV-seropositive. Each CDR3 is given with its conserved first and last residue. The D gene is left open where the match is weak. Some rows have no size entry. The others give once, few or many, or a class for an expanded clone.

abundance: -; v_gene: TRBV5-1; d_gene: -; j_gene: TRBJ1-2; CDR3aa: CASSLGQATNHGYTF; CDR3nt: TGCGCCAGCAGCTTGGGGCAGGCCACCAACCATGGCTACACCTTC
abundance: few; v_gene: TRBV2; d_gene: TRBD2; j_gene: TRBJ2-2; CDR3aa: CASSPSLAATGELFF; CDR3nt: TGTGCCAGCAGTCCTTCACTAGCGGCCACCGGGGAGCTGTTTTTT
abundance: -; v_gene: TRBV27; d_gene: TRBD1; j_gene: TRBJ1-2; CDR3aa: CASSRGTGGDYGYTF; CDR3nt: TGTGCCAGCAGTCGCGGGACAGGGGGCGACTATGGCTACACCTTC
abundance: few; v_gene: TRBV20-1; d_gene: -; j_gene: TRBJ2-1; CDR3aa: CSAGPANEQFF; CDR3nt: TGCAGTGCTGGGCCAGCCAATGAGCAGTTCTTC
abundance: -; v_gene: TRBV10-3; d_gene: TRBD1; j_gene: TRBJ2-5; CDR3aa: CAISRLWGQGQETQYF; CDR3nt: TGTGCCATCAGTAGGTTGTGGGGACAGGGTCAAGAGACCCAGTACTTC
abundance: few; v_gene: TRBV4-1; d_gene: TRBD2; j_gene: TRBJ2-2; CDR3aa: CASSQSGGLTGELFF; CDR3nt: TGCGCCAGCAGCCAAAGCGGGGGGCTGACCGGGGAGCTGTTTTTT
abundance: -; v_gene: TRBV2; d_gene: -; j_gene: TRBJ2-1; CDR3aa: CASRVAEQFF; CDR3nt: TGTGCCAGTCGGGTAGCGGAGCAGTTCTTC
abundance: -; v_gene: TRBV30; d_gene: TRBD1; j_gene: TRBJ1-5; CDR3aa: CAWSGERDRFSNQPQHF; CDR3nt: TGTGCCTGGAGTGGTGAAAGGGACAGATTTAGCAATCAGCCCCAGCATTTT
abundance: -; v_gene: TRBV5-4; d_gene: -; j_gene: TRBJ1-4; CDR3aa: CASSPGRASGKLFF; CDR3nt: TGTGCCAGCAGTCCGGGGAGGGCATCAGGAAAACTGTTTTTT
abundance: few; v_gene: TRBV29-1; d_gene: -; j_gene: TRBJ2-2; CDR3aa: CSVRIGGNTGELFF; CDR3nt: TGCAGCGTGAGGATCGGGGGGAACACCGGGGAGCTGTTTTTT
abundance: -; v_gene: TRBV5-1; d_gene: TRBD1; j_gene: TRBJ1-1; CDR3aa: CASSWRQGARTEAFF; CDR3nt: TGCGCCAGCAGCTGGAGACAGGGGGCGAGAACTGAAGCTTTCTTT
abundance: few; v_gene: TRBV5-4; d_gene: -; j_gene: TRBJ2-3; CDR3aa: CASSSGLTSTDTQYF; CDR3nt: TGTGCCAGCAGCTCGGGTCTGACTAGCACAGATACGCAGTATTTT
abundance: few; v_gene: TRBV18; d_gene: -; j_gene: TRBJ1-2; CDR3aa: CASSPQENYGYTF; CDR3nt: TGTGCCAGCTCCCCTCAGGAAAATTATGGCTACACCTTC
abundance: few; v_gene: TRBV28; d_gene: TRBD1; j_gene: TRBJ1-1; CDR3aa: CASSSGTGRSNTEAFF; CDR3nt: TGTGCCAGCAGTTCCGGGACAGGGCGCTCGAACACTGAAGCTTTCTTT
abundance: few; v_gene: TRBV6-6; d_gene: -; j_gene: TRBJ2-7; CDR3aa: CASSYSGDWRLYF; CDR3nt: TGTGCCAGCAGTTACTCCGGTGATTGGAGATTGTACTTC
abundance: few; v_gene: TRBV6-1; d_gene: -; j_gene: TRBJ2-3; CDR3aa: CASSDRGTDTQYF; CDR3nt: TGTGCCAGCAGTGACAGGGGAACAGATACGCAGTATTTT
abundance: few; v_gene: TRBV30; d_gene: -; j_gene: TRBJ2-3; CDR3aa: CAWSGAYATDTQYF; CDR3nt: TGTGCCTGGAGTGGGGCTTATGCCACAGATACGCAGTATTTT
abundance: few; v_gene: TRBV10-3; d_gene: TRBD2; j_gene: TRBJ2-3; CDR3aa: CAISGSPSGSPTDTQYF; CDR3nt: TGTGCCATCAGTGGTAGTCCTAGCGGGAGCCCCACAGATACGCAGTATTTT
abundance: -; v_gene: TRBV19; d_gene: TRBD1; j_gene: TRBJ1-2; CDR3aa: CASSGDRGRGYTF; CDR3nt: TGTGCCAGTAGTGGGGACAGGGGAAGGGGCTACACCTTC
abundance: -; v_gene: TRBV7-9; d_gene: TRBD1; j_gene: TRBJ2-1; CDR3aa: CASSQDRALTNEQLF; CDR3nt: TGTGCCAGCAGCCAAGACAGGGCCCTCACGAATGAGCAGCTCTTC
abundance: few; v_gene: TRBV5-4; d_gene: -; j_gene: TRBJ2-5; CDR3aa: CASSPRGGLETQYF; CDR3nt: TGTGCCAGCAGCCCGCGCGGCGGGTTGGAGACCCAGTACTTC
abundance: -; v_gene: TRBV15; d_gene: -; j_gene: TRBJ2-5; CDR3aa: CATSRRPTGYQETQYF; CDR3nt: TGTGCCACCAGCAGACGCCCGACGGGGTACCAAGAGACCCAGTACTTC
abundance: few; v_gene: TRBV5-1; d_gene: TRBD2; j_gene: TRBJ2-7; CDR3aa: CASSLAVTSGRASSYEQYF; CDR3nt: TGCGCCAGCAGCTTGGCCGTTACTAGCGGGAGGGCAAGCTCCTACGAGCAGTACTTC
abundance: few; v_gene: TRBV28; d_gene: -; j_gene: TRBJ2-2; CDR3aa: CASSLFHRANTGELFF; CDR3nt: TGTGCCAGCAGTTTATTCCATCGCGCGAACACCGGGGAGCTGTTTTTT
abundance: few; v_gene: TRBV30; d_gene: TRBD2; j_gene: TRBJ2-2; CDR3aa: CAWSDSGRSTGELFF; CDR3nt: TGTGCCTGGAGTGATAGCGGGAGAAGTACCGGGGAGCTGTTTTTT
abundance: -; v_gene: TRBV4-2; d_gene: -; j_gene: TRBJ2-7; CDR3aa: CASSQDGGSEQYF; CDR3nt: TGTGCCAGCAGCCAAGATGGGGGGAGCGAGCAGTACTTC
abundance: -; v_gene: TRBV7-2; d_gene: TRBD2; j_gene: TRBJ2-1; CDR3aa: CASSSISGLAGVGEQFF; CDR3nt: TGTGCCAGCAGCTCCATCTCGGGGCTAGCGGGAGTTGGTGAGCAGTTCTTC
abundance: few; v_gene: TRBV29-1; d_gene: TRBD1; j_gene: TRBJ2-5; CDR3aa: CSVKGTGIETQYF; CDR3nt: TGCAGCGTCAAAGGGACAGGCATCGAGACCCAGTACTTC
abundance: few; v_gene: TRBV2; d_gene: -; j_gene: TRBJ1-1; CDR3aa: CASSGTTPHTEAFF; CDR3nt: TGTGCCAGCAGTGGAACTACCCCCCACACTGAAGCTTTCTTT
abundance: -; v_gene: TRBV28; d_gene: TRBD1; j_gene: TRBJ1-5; CDR3aa: CASNVGTGVGQPQHF; CDR3nt: TGTGCCAGCAACGTCGGGACAGGGGTCGGTCAGCCCCAGCATTTT
abundance: few; v_gene: TRBV30; d_gene: TRBD1; j_gene: TRBJ2-7; CDR3aa: CAWSKGQGLLEQYF; CDR3nt: TGTGCCTGGAGCAAAGGACAGGGCTTGCTCGAGCAGTACTTC
abundance: -; v_gene: TRBV20-1; d_gene: -; j_gene: TRBJ2-7; CDR3aa: CLGGDPYEQYF; CDR3nt: TGCCTGGGCGGGGACCCCTACGAGCAGTACTTC
abundance: -; v_gene: TRBV7-9; d_gene: -; j_gene: TRBJ1-4; CDR3aa: CASSPGGGVFEKLFF; CDR3nt: TGTGCCAGCAGCCCCGGGGGGGGAGTGTTTGAAAAACTGTTTTTT
abundance: few; v_gene: TRBV11-3; d_gene: -; j_gene: TRBJ2-1; CDR3aa: CASSFRTLGEQFF; CDR3nt: TGTGCCAGCAGCTTCCGGACTCTGGGTGAGCAGTTCTTC
abundance: -; v_gene: TRBV5-1; d_gene: -; j_gene: TRBJ2-5; CDR3aa: CASSDGGGLPAGTQYF; CDR3nt: TGCGCCAGCAGCGATGGAGGGGGACTACCAGCGGGGACCCAGTACTTC
abundance: few; v_gene: TRBV27; d_gene: TRBD2; j_gene: TRBJ2-7; CDR3aa: CASSPSASGTYEQYF; CDR3nt: TGTGCCAGCAGTCCCAGTGCTAGCGGGACCTACGAGCAGTACTTC
abundance: -; v_gene: TRBV7-2; d_gene: TRBD2; j_gene: TRBJ2-7; CDR3aa: CASSFSSGGYYEQYF; CDR3nt: TGTGCCAGCAGCTTTTCTAGCGGGGGCTACTACGAGCAGTACTTC
abundance: -; v_gene: TRBV30; d_gene: TRBD1; j_gene: TRBJ2-2; CDR3aa: CAWDRARDTGELFF; CDR3nt: TGTGCCTGGGACAGGGCCCGCGACACCGGGGAGCTGTTTTTT
abundance: few; v_gene: TRBV7-2; d_gene: TRBD1; j_gene: TRBJ2-7; CDR3aa: CASSAAGGTYEQYF; CDR3nt: TGTGCCAGCAGCGCGGCAGGGGGTACCTACGAGCAGTACTTC
abundance: -; v_gene: TRBV6-6; d_gene: TRBD1; j_gene: TRBJ1-1; CDR3aa: CATGQGSSTEAFF; CDR3nt: TGTGCCACGGGACAGGGGTCGAGCACTGAAGCTTTCTTT
abundance: -; v_gene: TRBV6-1; d_gene: TRBD1; j_gene: TRBJ2-3; CDR3aa: CASSRNRGGTDTQYF; CDR3nt: TGTGCCAGCAGTCGAAACAGGGGCGGCACAGATACGCAGTATTTT
abundance: few; v_gene: TRBV6-1; d_gene: TRBD2; j_gene: TRBJ2-7; CDR3aa: CASIPLAGGNYEQYF; CDR3nt: TGTGCCAGCATCCCACTAGCGGGGGGAAACTACGAGCAGTACTTC
abundance: -; v_gene: TRBV7-9; d_gene: -; j_gene: TRBJ2-4; CDR3aa: CASSLGSVGDKNIQYF; CDR3nt: TGTGCCAGCAGCTTAGGAAGTGTCGGGGACAAAAACATTCAGTACTTC
abundance: few; v_gene: TRBV5-6; d_gene: -; j_gene: TRBJ1-4; CDR3aa: CASSPQGQDEKLFF; CDR3nt: TGTGCCAGCAGCCCTCAGGGGCAAGATGAAAAACTGTTTTTT
abundance: few; v_gene: TRBV28; d_gene: TRBD2; j_gene: TRBJ2-1; CDR3aa: CASSGGTSGRAGEQFF; CDR3nt: TGTGCCAGCAGTGGCGGGACTAGCGGGAGGGCCGGAGAGCAGTTCTTC
abundance: few; v_gene: TRBV4-2; d_gene: -; j_gene: TRBJ1-1; CDR3aa: CASSQDRIGGAFF; CDR3nt: TGTGCCAGCAGCCAAGATCGAATCGGAGGGGCTTTCTTT
abundance: -; v_gene: TRBV28; d_gene: TRBD2; j_gene: TRBJ2-3; CDR3aa: CASGTSGSLDTQYF; CDR3nt: TGTGCCAGCGGGACTAGCGGGAGTTTGGATACGCAGTATTTT
abundance: -; v_gene: TRBV27; d_gene: -; j_gene: TRBJ2-5; CDR3aa: CASSLIGLRGETQYF; CDR3nt: TGTGCCAGCAGTTTAATAGGTCTACGCGGGGAGACCCAGTACTTC